This is a list of T cell receptor beta chains from one sample in a study of T cell changes during pregnancy in multiple sclerosis. TCRdb keeps only in-frame clones here, not all; method: immunoSEQ multiplex PCR. This sample yields 30,000 to 40,000 clones, of which over 85% are seen a single time; over 4.5% belongs to the top ten. Sequenced material: CD8+ T cells from peripheral blood mononuclear cells, taken in the first trimester of pregnancy. The receptors here all came from a female donor with multiple sclerosis, enrolled in a pregnancy study. Each CDR3 is given with its conserved first and last residue. The D gene is left open where the match is weak.

D gene: TRBD2; V gene: TRBV9; J gene: TRBJ2-5; CDR3 protein: CASSPGGGTETQYF
D gene: .; V gene: TRBV29-1; J gene: TRBJ2-2; CDR3 protein: CSVLGLGNTGELFF
D gene: .; V gene: TRBV4-1; J gene: TRBJ1-5; CDR3 protein: CASSHYRSWPQHF
D gene: TRBD2; V gene: TRBV4-2; J gene: TRBJ2-5; CDR3 protein: CASSQELAPTTQETQYF
D gene: .; V gene: TRBV5-4; J gene: TRBJ2-1; CDR3 protein: CASSHGTPQGWVYNEQFF
D gene: TRBD2; V gene: TRBV27; J gene: TRBJ2-1; CDR3 protein: CASSLSRGLGLNEQFF
D gene: .; V gene: TRBV27; J gene: TRBJ2-7; CDR3 protein: CASSPVDDSEQYF
D gene: TRBD1; V gene: TRBV5-6; J gene: TRBJ1-2; CDR3 protein: CASSWDRSNYGYTF
D gene: .; V gene: TRBV6-6; J gene: TRBJ1-2; CDR3 protein: CASRLGQQYGYTF
D gene: TRBD1; V gene: TRBV27; J gene: TRBJ2-7; CDR3 protein: CASSFSVGQVSREQYF
D gene: .; V gene: TRBV19; J gene: TRBJ1-1; CDR3 protein: CASSINRGVLNTEAFF
D gene: .; V gene: TRBV5-1; J gene: TRBJ1-1; CDR3 protein: CASGGWNTEAFF
D gene: .; V gene: TRBV23-1; J gene: TRBJ1-1; CDR3 protein: CASSQSESAEAFF
D gene: TRBD1; V gene: TRBV5-1; J gene: TRBJ2-1; CDR3 protein: CASSPGTGGDEQFF
D gene: .; V gene: TRBV13; J gene: TRBJ2-2; CDR3 protein: CASSRVTGELFF
D gene: TRBD1; V gene: TRBV29-1; J gene: TRBJ1-1; CDR3 protein: CSGTTGGFTEAFF
D gene: .; V gene: TRBV10-2; J gene: TRBJ2-7; CDR3 protein: CASLTASYEQYF
D gene: .; V gene: TRBV6-6; J gene: TRBJ1-1; CDR3 protein: CASSYQGRGGETEAFF